This TCR beta chain was observed in a study of T cell responses to AZD1222 COVID-19 vaccine. Study summary: Second doses that came at about 4 or about 12 weeks were put together.

The V segment lost 4 bases and the J segment 7 bases; nucleotides outside the gene matches: 14. The CDR3 contains 18 residues. Per germline, CDR1 SGHAT and CDR2 FQNNGV. This clone was seen a few times. The antigen is undetermined. Overall study findings and caveats: Clonal diversity was possibly underestimated, and white British individuals and females predominated among donors. Spike as a whole was targeted by vaccine-associated CD4 TCRs, dominant at 160-218 and 743-854.

Here immunoSEQ multiplex PCR was the method, and the copy in TCRdb shows in-frame clones only, minus some. Altogether 100,000 to 150,000 clones are present, over 80% being singletons, with the ten largest covering 13% to 15%. The J gene is TRBJ2-7, the V gene TRBV11-2; 15 bases are a match to TRBD2. The sequenced sample was peripheral blood, obtained on day 0 of AZD1222 vaccination. This TCR came from an adult in good health. In DNA form, the CDR3 reads TGTGCCAGCAGCTCCCCGGGACTAGCGGGAGGTAGGTCTCGGGAGCAGTACTTC. Its protein is CASSSPGLAGGRSREQYF.